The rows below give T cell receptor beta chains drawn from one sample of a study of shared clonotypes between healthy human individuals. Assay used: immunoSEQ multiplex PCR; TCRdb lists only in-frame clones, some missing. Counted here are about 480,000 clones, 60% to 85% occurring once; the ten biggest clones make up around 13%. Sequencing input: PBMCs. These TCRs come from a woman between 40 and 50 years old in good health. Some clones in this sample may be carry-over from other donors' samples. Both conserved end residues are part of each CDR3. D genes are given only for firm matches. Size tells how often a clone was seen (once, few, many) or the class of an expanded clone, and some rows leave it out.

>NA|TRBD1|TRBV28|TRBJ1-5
TGTGCCAGCATACAGGGGGCTTGGGGTGCGAGCAATCAGCCCCAGCATTTT
CASIQGAWGASNQPQHF
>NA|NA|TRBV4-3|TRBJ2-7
TGCGCCAGCCGAGGTGGGAGCGAGCAGTACTTC
CASRGGSEQYF
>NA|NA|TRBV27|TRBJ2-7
TGTGCCAGCAGCCCGGGGGTCGGGGGCTACGAGCAGTACTTC
CASSPGVGGYEQYF
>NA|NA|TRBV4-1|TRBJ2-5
TGCGCCAGCAGCCCCTTACTAGTACCCTCCCAAGAGACCCAGTACTTC
CASSPLLVPSQETQYF
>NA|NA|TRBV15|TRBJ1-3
TGTGCCACCAGCCTCGATCGCTCTGGAAACACCATATATTTT
CATSLDRSGNTIYF
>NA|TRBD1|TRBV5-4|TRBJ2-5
TGTGCCAGCAGCAAGACAGGGCGAGGAGAGACCCAGTACTTC
CASSKTGRGETQYF
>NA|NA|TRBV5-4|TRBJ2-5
TGTGCCAGCAGCTTGAACGGCAGGGGAAGCCTTAAAGAGACCCAGTACTTC
CASSLNGRGSLKETQYF
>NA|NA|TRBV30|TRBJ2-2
TGTGCCTGGAGTGTACGGGGCGGAACCGGGGAGCTGTTTTTT
CAWSVRGGTGELFF
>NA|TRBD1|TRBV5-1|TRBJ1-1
TGCGCCAGCAGCTTGAACAATTGGGACAGGATGAACACTGAAGCTTTCTTT
CASSLNNWDRMNTEAFF
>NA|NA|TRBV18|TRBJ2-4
TGTGCCAGCTCACCACGGCCGGGATCCGAAAACATTCAGTACTTC
CASSPRPGSENIQYF
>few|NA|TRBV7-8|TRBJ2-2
TGTGCCAGCAGCTCCTTTTTAGCGAACACCGGGGAGCTGTTTTTT
CASSSFLANTGELFF
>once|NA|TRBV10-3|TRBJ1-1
TGTGCCATCAGTGACGGGGGGGGCTACACTGAAGCTTTCTTT
CAISDGGGYTEAFF
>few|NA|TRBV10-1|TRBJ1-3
TGCGCCAGCATCAGGCGGAGCTCTGGAAACACCATATATTTT
CASIRRSSGNTIYF
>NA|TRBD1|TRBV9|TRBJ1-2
TGTGCCAGCAGCGGAAAGACAGGGGGCGCGGACTATGGCTACACCTTC
CASSGKTGGADYGYTF
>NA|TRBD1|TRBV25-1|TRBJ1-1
TGTGCCAGCAGGGAACAGGGGGCGCCGGACACTGAAGCTTTCTTT
CASREQGAPDTEAFF
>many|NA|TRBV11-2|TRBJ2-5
TGTGCCAGCAGCGCGGGGCCTCGGGAGACCCAGTACTTC
CASSAGPRETQYF
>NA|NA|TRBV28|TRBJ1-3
TGTGCCAGCAGTTTGTGGGCCACCAGCTCTGGAAACACCATATATTTT
CASSLWATSSGNTIYF
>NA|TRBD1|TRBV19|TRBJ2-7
TGTGCCAGTAGTATTCGTGGCAGGGGGACAGCCCAATCCTACGAGCAGTACTTC
CASSIRGRGTAQSYEQYF
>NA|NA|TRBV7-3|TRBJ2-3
TGTGCCAGCAGCCCGCGGACCTCAGGGGATACGCAGTATTTT
CASSPRTSGDTQYF
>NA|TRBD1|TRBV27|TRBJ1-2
TGTGCCAGCAGTTTAGACGGGACAGAAGGCTACACCTTC
CASSLDGTEGYTF
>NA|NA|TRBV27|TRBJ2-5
TGTGCCAGCAGTCCAAGACGGACGGGGGAGCAGTACTTC
CASSPRRTGEQYF
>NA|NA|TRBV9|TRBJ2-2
TGTGCCAGCAGCGTTTATTCGCCCGGGGAGCTGTTTTTT
CASSVYSPGELFF
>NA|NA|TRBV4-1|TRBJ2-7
TGCGCCAGCAGCCAAGATGAGGGGCCGGGGGCATACTACGAGCAGTACTTC
CASSQDEGPGAYYEQYF
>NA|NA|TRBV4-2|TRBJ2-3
TGTGCCAGCAGCCAAGATAAGGACCGCACAGATACGCAGTATTTT
CASSQDKDRTDTQYF
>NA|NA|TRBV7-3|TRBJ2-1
TGTGCCAGCAGCTCCTTGGTACGGGGCATTCAGAGTGAGCAGTTCTTC
CASSSLVRGIQSEQFF
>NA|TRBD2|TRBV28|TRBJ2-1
TGTGCCAGCAGTTTAAGGGGTTATGCGGGAGGGGGCAATGAGCAGTTCTTC
CASSLRGYAGGGNEQFF
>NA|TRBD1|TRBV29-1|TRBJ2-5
TGCAGCGTAACCGGGACAGGAGAAGAGACCCAGTACTTC
CSVTGTGEETQYF
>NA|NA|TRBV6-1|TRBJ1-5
TGTGCCAGCAACACCCCTAATAACAATCAGCCCCAGCATTTT
CASNTPNNNQPQHF
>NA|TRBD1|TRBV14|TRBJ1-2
TGTGCCAGCAGCCGGACGGACAGGGCTTATGGCTACACCTTC
CASSRTDRAYGYTF
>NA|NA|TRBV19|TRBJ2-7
TGTGCCAGTAGTATCGGCATGAACTCCTACGAGCAGTACTTC
CASSIGMNSYEQYF
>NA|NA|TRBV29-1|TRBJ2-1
TGCAGCGTTGCGGTTTACAATGAGCAGTTCTTC
CSVAVYNEQFF
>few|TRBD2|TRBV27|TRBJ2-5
TGTGCCAGCAGTTTAACGGGAGGGAGAGAGACCCAGTACTTC
CASSLTGGRETQYF
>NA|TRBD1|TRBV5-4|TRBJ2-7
TGTGCCAGCAGCACCCGACAGGGAAGATATAACGAGCAGTACTTC
CASSTRQGRYNEQYF
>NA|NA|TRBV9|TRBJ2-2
TGTGCCAGCAGCCCTGTAGCTACCGCGAACACCGGGGAGCTGTTTTTT
CASSPVATANTGELFF
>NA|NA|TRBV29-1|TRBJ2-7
TGCAGCGTTGAGGAGGGAGGCTACGAGCAGTACTTC
CSVEEGGYEQYF
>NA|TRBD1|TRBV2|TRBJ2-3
TGTGCCAGCAACCGGGACAGGGACGATACGCAGTATTTT
CASNRDRDDTQYF
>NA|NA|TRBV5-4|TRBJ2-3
TGTGCCAGCAGCTTGGGAGGGAACACAGATACGCAGTATTTT
CASSLGGNTDTQYF
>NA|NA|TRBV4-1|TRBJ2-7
TGCGCCAGCAGCCCAACGGAGGATACATCCTACGAGCAGTACTTC
CASSPTEDTSYEQYF
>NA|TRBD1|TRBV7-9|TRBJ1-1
TGTGCCAGCAGCATGACAGGGTCGGACACTGAAGCTTTCTTT
CASSMTGSDTEAFF
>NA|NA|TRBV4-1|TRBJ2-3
TGCGCCAGCAGCCAGTGGGACGGAACTCGTTCAGATACGCAGTATTTT
CASSQWDGTRSDTQYF
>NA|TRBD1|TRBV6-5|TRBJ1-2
TGTGCCAGCAGACACCAGGGGGCTAGGGGCTACACCTTC
CASRHQGARGYTF
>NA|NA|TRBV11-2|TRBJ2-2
TGTGCCAGCAGCTTAGATCGATGGGAGCTGTTTTTT
CASSLDRWELFF
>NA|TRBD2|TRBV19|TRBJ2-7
TGTGCCACAACGCCCCGAGCGGGAGGGTTTTTTTCGACCTACGAGCAGTACTTC
CATTPRAGGFFSTYEQYF
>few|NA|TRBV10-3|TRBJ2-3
TGTGCCATCAGTGGTGCTAGCACAGATACGCAGTATTTT
CAISGASTDTQYF
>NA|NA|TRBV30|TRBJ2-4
TGTGCCTGGAGTAATGGGCTAGCTGAAAACATTCAGTACTTC
CAWSNGLAENIQYF
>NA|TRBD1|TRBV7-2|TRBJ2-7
TGTGCCAGCAGCCCCTGGACAGGGGGCGCGGGGGAGCAGTACTTC
CASSPWTGGAGEQYF
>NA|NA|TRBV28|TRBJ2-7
TGTGCCAGCAGTTTGGACAGATACTACGAGCAGTACTTC
CASSLDRYYEQYF
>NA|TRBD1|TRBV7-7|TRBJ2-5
TGTGCCAGCAGCCTCACCCGGGACAGCCAAGAGACCCAGTACTTC
CASSLTRDSQETQYF
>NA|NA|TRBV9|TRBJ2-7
TGTGCCAGCAGCGGGACAGCCTCCAAAGGCTACGAGCAGTACTTC
CASSGTASKGYEQYF
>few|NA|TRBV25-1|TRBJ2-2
TGTGCCAGCAGTGAATTCGATGGGGGCACCGGGGAGCTGTTTTTT
CASSEFDGGTGELFF
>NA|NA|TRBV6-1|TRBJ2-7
TGTGCCAGCAGTGAAGGGACCGAGTACGAGCAGTACTTC
CASSEGTEYEQYF
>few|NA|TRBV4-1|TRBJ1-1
TGCGCCAGCAGCCAATATAGGGATGGGAACACTGAAGCTTTCTTT
CASSQYRDGNTEAFF